The 20 T cell receptor beta chains below come from one sample, sequenced in a study of T cell responses to AZD1222 COVID-19 vaccine. The repertoire was sequenced with immunoSEQ multiplex PCR; TCRdb's copy has only in-frame clones and lacks some. The sample lists 200,000 or so clones; 85% to 95% were seen once. The material sequenced was peripheral blood, taken on day 0 of AZD1222 vaccination. Receptors were obtained from an adult in good health.

The V call is TRBV6-6, the J call TRBJ1-2; D is ambiguous. The length of the CDR3 is 14 residues. V lost 0 bases and J 6 bases, leaving 11 bases between the germline ends. The germline V gene encodes CDR1 MNHNY and CDR2 SVGAGI (reference sequence). CDR3 sequence reads: CASSYSMGSDGYTF. The CDR3 DNA is TGTGCCAGCAGTTACTCGATGGGGTCGGATGGCTACACCTTC.

The genes are TRBV9 and TRBJ1-2; TRBD1 is a possible D gene (5 bases). Germline CDR1 is SGDLS and CDR2 is YYNGEE. V gave up 0 bases and J gave up 7 bases, with 16 bases separating them. The CDR3 runs 15 residues. The CDR3 region has the DNA TGTGCCAGCAGCGTAGCTAGCTCGGGGCCAGGTGGCTACACCTTC. It translates to CASSVASSGPGGYTF.

V and J are TRBV9 and TRBJ1-2; TRBD1 aligns across 7 bases. The CDR3 has 17 residues. J lost 7 bases, V lost 3 bases, and 18 bases had no gene match. CDR1 is SGDLS, CDR2 YYNGEE, per germline. The CDR3: CASSGHNRDSGGVGYTF. In DNA form, the CDR3 reads TGTGCCAGCAGCGGCCACAATAGGGACAGCGGAGGGGTTGGCTACACCTTC.

The rearrangement joins TRBV6-5 to TRBJ2-1; tentative D call: TRBD2 (6 bases). Between the trimmed V and J ends, which lost 4 bases and 0 bases, there was a span of 7 bases. The CDR3 loop spans 14 amino acids. CDR1 and CDR2 from the germline V gene are MNHEY and SVGAGI. The CDR3 nucleotides read TGTGCCAGCAGTTCCGGGGGCTCCTACAATGAGCAGTTCTTC. It is translated as CASSSGGSYNEQFF.

This clone has just one count. The chain combines TRBV5-4 with TRBJ2-7; D is unresolved. Germline CDR1 is SGHNT and CDR2 is YYREEE (reference sequence). CDR3 length: 13 residues. Trimming removed 2 bases at V and 0 bases at J, with 6 bases between. CDR3 nucleotides: TGTGCCAGCAGCTTCTGGAACTCCTACGAGCAGTACGTC. As protein: CASSFWNSYEQYV.

This clone showed up just a few times. V gene TRBV27 combines with J gene TRBJ1-1; D is undetermined. CDR1 is MNHEY, CDR2 SMNVEV, per germline (reference sequence). This CDR3 is built from 14 residues. Trimming left V 6 bases short and J 6 bases short, with 17 bases between. CDR3 sequence: CASSKPRSDAEAFF. In DNA form, the CDR3 reads TGTGCCAGCAGCAAACCGAGATCCGACGCTGAAGCTTTCTTT.

This clone was picked up one time. The J gene is TRBJ2-1, the V gene TRBV13, with TRBD2 identical over 8 bases. Germline trimming cut 5 bases from V and 6 bases from J; bases unmatched to any gene: 6. Germline V gives CDR1 PRHDT, CDR2 FYEKMQ (reference sequence). This CDR3 region has 14 residues. The CDR3 DNA is TGTGCCAGCAGCGGGGGACTAGTGGGCAATGAGCAGTTCTTC. Its translation: CASSGGLVGNEQFF.

The sample holds one count of this clone. The V call is TRBV7-2, the J call TRBJ1-2, with D possibly matching TRBD1 (5 bases). CDR1 is SGHTA, CDR2 FQGNSA, per germline. V lost 1 base to trimming and J lost 7 bases, with 13 bases between them. The length of the CDR3 is 14 residues. The CDR3 protein is CASSLDVSGGGYTF. As DNA, the CDR3 is TGTGCCAGCAGCTTAGATGTTTCGGGGGGTGGCTACACCTTC.

The V call is TRBV19, the J call TRBJ1-6; no firm D call. Trimming left V 9 bases short and J 10 bases short, with 16 bases between. Germline CDR1 reads LNHDA; CDR2 reads SQIVND (reference sequence). This CDR3 is 13 amino acids long. CDR3 in amino acids: CASADGVVSPLHF. CDR3 coding DNA: TGTGCCAGCGCCGACGGGGTCGTGTCACCCCTCCACTTT.

V usage is TRBV6-2 or TRBV6-3 and J usage is TRBJ1-2; D might be TRBD1 (5 bases). With 5 bases removed from V and 7 bases from J, the gap between germline ends came to 8 bases. The CDR3 covers 11 residues. The V gene's germline CDR1 is MNHEY and CDR2 SVGEGT. CDR3 sequence reads: CASSQGTGYTF. DNA of the CDR3: TGTGCCAGCAGTCAGGGCACTGGCTACACCTTC.

The V gene is TRBV15, the J gene TRBJ2-5; D is perhaps TRBD2 (6 bases). This CDR3 region has 13 residues. The germline V gene has CDR1 LNHNV and CDR2 YYDKDF (reference sequence). V lost 9 bases to trimming and J lost 5 bases, with 16 bases between them. CDR3 DNA sequence: TGTGCCACTAAGGAGGGACCGGCGGAGACCCAGTACTTC. Its translation: CATKEGPAETQYF.

The chain couples TRBV6-6 to TRBJ1-4; tentative D call: TRBD1 (5 bases). Trimming left V 6 bases short and J 3 bases short, with 11 bases between. This CDR3 region has 14 residues. Per germline, CDR1 MNHNY and CDR2 SVGAGI (reference sequence). The CDR3 nucleotides are TGTGCCAGCAGGGGGGGGATGGCTAATGAAAAACTGTTTTTT. This translates into CASRGGMANEKLFF.

The chain links TRBV13 to TRBJ2-5; 7 nucleotides match TRBD2. Per germline, CDR1 PRHDT and CDR2 FYEKMQ (reference sequence). V lost 0 bases, J lost 5 bases, and 9 bases stayed unmatched. The CDR3 has 16 residues. CDR3 loop: CASSLGSAGPLETQYF. DNA of the CDR3: TGTGCCAGCAGCTTAGGTTCAGCGGGGCCCCTTGAGACCCAGTACTTC.

In its sample, this clone was seen once. This sequence joins TRBV7-9 and TRBJ2-5; weak D call: TRBD1 (6 bases). The CDR3 is 16 residues long. V lost 0 bases and J lost 0, with 11 bases in between. Germline loops: CDR1 SEHNR, CDR2 FQNEAQ (reference sequence). CDR3 DNA: TGTGCCAGCAGCTTAGCGAGGACAGCGTACCAAGAGACCCAGTACTTC. This translates into CASSLARTAYQETQYF.

This clone appeared a few times. The V and J genes are TRBV5-4 and TRBJ1-6; D uncertain. Germline V gene sequence: CDR1 SGHNT, CDR2 YYREEE (reference sequence). The ends were cut back, 2 bases at V and 8 bases at J, with 5 bases in the middle. The CDR3 consists of 12 residues. The CDR3 loop is CASSFVDSPLHF. CDR3 nucleotide sequence: TGTGCCAGCAGCTTCGTAGATTCACCCCTCCACTTT. The whole variable domain, filled in from reference TRBV5-4 and TRBJ1-6, reads ETGVTQSPTHLIKTRGQQVTLRCSSQSGHNTVSWYQQALGQGPQFIFQYYREEENGRGNFPPRFSGLQFPNYSSELNVNALELDDSALYLCASSFVDSPLHFGNGTRLTVT.

The J gene is TRBJ1-2, the V gene TRBV18; D might be TRBD1 (6 bases). Germline lookup yields CDR1 KGHSH and CDR2 LQKENI. Between the trimmed V and J ends, which lost 0 bases and 3 bases, there was a span of 8 bases. The CDR3 runs to 14 residues. The CDR3, as DNA: TGTGCCAGCTCACCACCGGCAGGGGACTATGGCTACACCTTC. It specifies CASSPPAGDYGYTF.

The chain links TRBV2 to TRBJ1-2, with a weak D call TRBD1 (5 bases). V shed 5 bases and J shed 5 bases, with 18 bases lying between them. Germline V lookup: CDR1 SNHLY, CDR2 FYNNEI. The CDR3 consists of 15 residues. Here the CDR3 reads CASSLQAASWYGYTF. The CDR3 nucleotides are TGTGCCAGCAGTCTACAGGCAGCGTCTTGGTATGGCTACACCTTC. The full variable domain, with the rest looked up from reference TRBV2 and TRBJ1-2, is EPEVTQTPSHQVTQMGQEVILRCVPISNHLYFYWYRQILGQKVEFLVSFYNNEISEKSEIFDDQFSVERPDGSNFTLKIRSTKLEDSAMYFCASSLQAASWYGYTFGSGTRLTVV.

The CDR3 DNA is TGCGCCAGCAGCCGCACGGAACAGATCTATGGCTACACCTTC. This codes for CASSRTEQIYGYTF. The chain combines TRBV4-1 with TRBJ1-2; D is unclear. This CDR3 comprises 14 residues. The ends were cut back, 4 bases at V and 4 bases at J, with 13 bases in the middle. Germline V gives CDR1 MGHRA, CDR2 YSYEKL.

The chain joins TRBV6-5 to TRBJ2-1; 8 nucleotides agree with TRBD2. Germline V CDR1 and CDR2: MNHEY, SVGAGI. This CDR3 is 14 amino acids long. J gave up 5 bases and V 5 bases, and 5 bases lay outside the gene matches. The chain's CDR3 is CASSPRGGDNEQFF. The CDR3 region has the DNA TGTGCCAGCAGTCCTCGGGGGGGGGACAATGAGCAGTTCTTC.

This chain links TRBV4-2 with TRBJ2-1; 14 nucleotides align to TRBD2. Germline V lookup: CDR1 LGHNA, CDR2 YNFKEQ. The CDR3 totals 15 residues. V lost 0 bases, J lost 10 bases, and 2 bases stayed unmatched. CDR3 in amino acids: CASSQEGLAGDEQFF. For the CDR3, the DNA is TGTGCCAGCAGCCAAGAGGGACTAGCGGGGGACGAGCAGTTCTTC.